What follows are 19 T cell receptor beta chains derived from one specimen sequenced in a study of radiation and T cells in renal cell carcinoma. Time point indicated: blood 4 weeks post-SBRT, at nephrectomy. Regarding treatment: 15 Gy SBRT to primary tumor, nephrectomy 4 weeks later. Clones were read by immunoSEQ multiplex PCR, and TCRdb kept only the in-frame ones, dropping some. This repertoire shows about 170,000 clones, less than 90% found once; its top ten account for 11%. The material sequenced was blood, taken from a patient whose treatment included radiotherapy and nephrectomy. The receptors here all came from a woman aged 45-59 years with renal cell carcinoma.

CDR3 loop: CASSLGPRVMNTEAFF. Here the CDR3 DNA reads TGTGCCAGCAGCTTAGGACCGCGGGTGATGAACACTGAAGCTTTCTTT. The chain joins TRBV7-2 to TRBJ1-1; D is unclear. The germline V gene has CDR1 SGHTA and CDR2 FQGNSA. Deletions cut 1 base from V and 0 bases from J, with 12 bases between. The CDR3 consists of 16 residues.

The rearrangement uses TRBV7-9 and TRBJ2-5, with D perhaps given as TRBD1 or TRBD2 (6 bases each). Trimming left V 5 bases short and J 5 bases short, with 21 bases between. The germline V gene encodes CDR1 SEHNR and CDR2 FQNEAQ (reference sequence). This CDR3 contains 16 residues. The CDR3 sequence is CASSTTRGGSEETQYF. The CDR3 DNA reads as TGTGCCAGCAGCACCACCAGGGGAGGTTCGGAGGAGACCCAGTACTTC.

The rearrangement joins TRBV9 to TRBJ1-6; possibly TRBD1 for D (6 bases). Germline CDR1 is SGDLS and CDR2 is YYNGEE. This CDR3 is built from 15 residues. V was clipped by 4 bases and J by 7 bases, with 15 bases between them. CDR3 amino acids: CASSPPGAENSPLHF. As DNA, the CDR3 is TGTGCCAGCAGCCCCCCGGGGGCAGAAAATTCACCCCTCCACTTT.

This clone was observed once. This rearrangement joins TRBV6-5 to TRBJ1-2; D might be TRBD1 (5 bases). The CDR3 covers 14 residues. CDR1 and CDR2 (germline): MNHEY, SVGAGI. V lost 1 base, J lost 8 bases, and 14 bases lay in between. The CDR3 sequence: CASSYYQGSGGYTF. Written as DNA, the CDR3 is TGTGCCAGCAGTTACTATCAGGGATCTGGCGGCTACACCTTC.

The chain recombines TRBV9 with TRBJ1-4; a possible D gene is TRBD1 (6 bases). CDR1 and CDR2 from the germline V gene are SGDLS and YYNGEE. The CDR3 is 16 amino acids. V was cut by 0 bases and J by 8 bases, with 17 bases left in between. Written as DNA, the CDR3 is TGTGCCAGCAGCGTAGGGGAGGAAGGGGGTCGAGAAAAACTGTTTTTT. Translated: CASSVGEEGGREKLFF.

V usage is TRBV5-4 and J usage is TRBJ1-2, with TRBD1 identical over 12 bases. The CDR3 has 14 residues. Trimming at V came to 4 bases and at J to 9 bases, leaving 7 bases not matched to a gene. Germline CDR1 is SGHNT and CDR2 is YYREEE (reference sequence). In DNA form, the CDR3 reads TGTGCCAGCAGCCCGCCGGGACAGGGGGCTAGCTACACCTTC. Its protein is CASSPPGQGASYTF.

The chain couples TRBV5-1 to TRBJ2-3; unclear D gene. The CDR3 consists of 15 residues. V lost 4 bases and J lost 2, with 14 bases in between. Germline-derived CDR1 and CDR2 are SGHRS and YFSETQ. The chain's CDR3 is CASSPRRANTDTQYF. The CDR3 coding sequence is TGCGCCAGCAGCCCTCGGCGAGCGAACACAGATACGCAGTATTTT.

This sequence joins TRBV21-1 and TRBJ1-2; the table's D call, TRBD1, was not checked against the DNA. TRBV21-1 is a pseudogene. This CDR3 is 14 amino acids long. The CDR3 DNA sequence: TGTGCCAGCAGCAAAGTTGAGGTGACAGGTGGCTACACCTTC. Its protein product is CASSKVEVTGGYTF.

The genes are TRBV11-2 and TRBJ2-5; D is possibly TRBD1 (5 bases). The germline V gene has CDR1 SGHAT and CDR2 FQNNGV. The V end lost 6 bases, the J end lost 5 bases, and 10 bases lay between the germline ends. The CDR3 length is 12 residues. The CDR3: CASSSGWETQYF. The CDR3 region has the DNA TGTGCCAGCAGTTCAGGGTGGGAGACCCAGTACTTC.

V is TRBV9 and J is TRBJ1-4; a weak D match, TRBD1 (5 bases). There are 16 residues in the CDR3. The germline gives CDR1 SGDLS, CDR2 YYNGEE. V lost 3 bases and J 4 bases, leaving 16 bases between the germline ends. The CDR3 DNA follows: TGTGCCAGCAGCGCCAGTAGTGGGGGGGGTAATGAAAAACTGTTTTTT. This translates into CASSASSGGGNEKLFF.

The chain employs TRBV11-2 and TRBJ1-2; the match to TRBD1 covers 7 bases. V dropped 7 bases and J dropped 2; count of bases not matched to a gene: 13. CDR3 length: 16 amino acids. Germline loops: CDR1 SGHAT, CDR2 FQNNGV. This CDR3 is CASTSSTGTSNYGYTF. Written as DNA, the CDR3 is TGTGCCAGCACCTCCTCGACAGGGACCTCAAACTATGGCTACACCTTC.

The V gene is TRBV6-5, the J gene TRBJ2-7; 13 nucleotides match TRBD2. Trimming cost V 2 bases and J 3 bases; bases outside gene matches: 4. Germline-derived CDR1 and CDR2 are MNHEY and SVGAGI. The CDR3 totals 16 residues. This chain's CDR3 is CASSYGLAGAFYEQYF. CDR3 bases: TGTGCCAGCAGTTACGGACTAGCGGGGGCCTTCTACGAGCAGTACTTC.

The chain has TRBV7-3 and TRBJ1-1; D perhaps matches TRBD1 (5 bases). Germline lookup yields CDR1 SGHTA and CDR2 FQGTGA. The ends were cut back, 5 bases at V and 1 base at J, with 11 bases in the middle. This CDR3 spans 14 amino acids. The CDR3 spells CASSPKGRNTEAFF. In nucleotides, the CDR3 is TGTGCCAGCAGCCCCAAGGGGAGGAACACTGAAGCTTTCTTT.

CDR3 protein: CASSVGVQPNEKLFF. In DNA form, the CDR3 reads TGTGCCAGCAGCGTAGGGGTACAGCCTAATGAAAAACTGTTTTTT. This chain links TRBV9 with TRBJ1-4; D ambiguous. This CDR3 contains 15 residues. Between the trimmed V and J ends, which lost 0 bases and 3 bases, there was a span of 9 bases. CDR1 SGDLS and CDR2 YYNGEE come from the germline V gene. The variable domain in full, with the rest retrieved from reference TRBV9 and TRBJ1-4, is DSGVTQTPKHLITATGQRVTLRCSPRSGDLSVYWYQQSLDQGLQFLIQYYNGEERAKGNILERFSAQQFPDLHSELNLSSLELGDSALYFCASSVGVQPNEKLFFGSGTQLSVL.

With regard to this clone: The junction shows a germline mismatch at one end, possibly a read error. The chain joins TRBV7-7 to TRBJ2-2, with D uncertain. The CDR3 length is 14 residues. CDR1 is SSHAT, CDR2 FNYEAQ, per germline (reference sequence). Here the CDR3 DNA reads TGTGCTAGCAGCTTTAGGGTTAACACCGGGGAGCTGTTTTTT. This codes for CASSFRVNTGELFF. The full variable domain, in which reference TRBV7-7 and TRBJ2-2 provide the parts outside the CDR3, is GAGVSQSPRYKVTKRGQDVTLRCDPISSHATLYWYQQALGQGPEFLTYFNYEAQPDKSGLPSDRFSAERPEGSISTLTIQRTEQRDSAMYRCASSFRVNTGELFFGEGSRLTVL.

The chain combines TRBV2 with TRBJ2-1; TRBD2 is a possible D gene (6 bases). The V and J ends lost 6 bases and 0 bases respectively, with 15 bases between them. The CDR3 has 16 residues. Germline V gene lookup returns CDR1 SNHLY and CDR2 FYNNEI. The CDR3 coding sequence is TGTGCCAGCAGGTCTGGGGCGGGGACCTCCTACAATGAGCAGTTCTTC. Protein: CASRSGAGTSYNEQFF.

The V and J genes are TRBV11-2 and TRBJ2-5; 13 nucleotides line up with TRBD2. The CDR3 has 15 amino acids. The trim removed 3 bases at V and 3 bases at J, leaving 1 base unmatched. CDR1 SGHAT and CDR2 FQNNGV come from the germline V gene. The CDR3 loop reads CASSFTSGGEETQYF. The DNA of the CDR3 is TGTGCCAGCAGCTTCACTAGCGGGGGGGAAGAGACCCAGTACTTC.

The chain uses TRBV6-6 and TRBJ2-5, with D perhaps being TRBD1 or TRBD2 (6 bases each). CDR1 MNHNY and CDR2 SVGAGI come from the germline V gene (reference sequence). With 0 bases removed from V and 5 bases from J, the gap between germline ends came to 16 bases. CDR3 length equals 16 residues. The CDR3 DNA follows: TGTGCCAGCAGTTACTCCGGATCGGGGGCCCCCGAGACCCAGTACTTC. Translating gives CASSYSGSGAPETQYF.

CDR3 bases: TGTGCCAGCAGCACCGGGACAGGGGGTGAGCAGTTCTTC. As protein: CASSTGTGGEQFF. The chain carries TRBV7-3 and TRBJ2-1; 11 bases match TRBD1. CDR3 length: 13 residues. In germline, CDR1 is SGHTA, CDR2 FQGTGA. With V trimmed by 5 bases and J by 9 bases, 3 bases remained unmatched.